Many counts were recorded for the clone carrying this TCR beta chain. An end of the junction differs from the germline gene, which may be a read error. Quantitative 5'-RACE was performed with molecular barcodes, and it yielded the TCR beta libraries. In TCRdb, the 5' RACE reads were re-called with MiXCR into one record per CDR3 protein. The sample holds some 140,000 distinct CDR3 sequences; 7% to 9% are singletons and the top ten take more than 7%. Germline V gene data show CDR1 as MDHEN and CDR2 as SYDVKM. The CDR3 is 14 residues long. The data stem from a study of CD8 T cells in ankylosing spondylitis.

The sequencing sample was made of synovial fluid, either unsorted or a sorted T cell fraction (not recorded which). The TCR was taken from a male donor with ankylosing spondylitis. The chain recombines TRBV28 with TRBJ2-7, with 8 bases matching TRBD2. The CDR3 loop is CASSPELAVSLVVF. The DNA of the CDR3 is TGTGCCAGCAGCCCCGAACTAGCGGTATCGTTGGTGGTCTTC. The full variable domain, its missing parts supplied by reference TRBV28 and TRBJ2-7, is DVKVTQSSRYLVKRTGEKVFLECVQDMDHENMFWYRQDPGLGLRLIYFSYDVKMKEKGDIPEGYSVSREKKERFSLILESASTNQTSMYLCASSPELAVSLVVFGPGTRLTVT.